This T cell receptor (beta chain) emerged from a study of blood T cells in healthy people across ages. Broader study findings: Fewer expanded clones and more diversity marked long-lived versus aged donors.

The use of a sample-barcoded 5' primer and a J-beta primer mix characterized a second PCR of about 7 to 12 cycles. MiXCR, run by TCRdb on the 5' RACE reads, gives a single entry per CDR3 protein. The sample consists of 600,000 to 800,000 distinct CDR3 sequences, around 21% of them appearing once. CDR3 length: 16 amino acids. The junction had 5 bases not matched to a gene; V was cut back by 5 bases and J by 1 base. Germline CDR1 DFQATT, CDR2 SNEGSKA (reference sequence). Caucasian individuals from Russia who were healthy and aged roughly 6 to 95 acted as donors. Every sample gave at least 5 micrograms of total RNA when it was extracted. On this clonotype itself: Its target is unknown.

The source is a man between 65 and 80 years old in good health. This chain connects TRBV20-1 to TRBJ2-2; TRBD2 matches 12 bases. The sequencing input was blood. CDR3 sequence reads: CSARTGLAGNTGELFF. CDR3 coding DNA: TGCAGTGCTCGGACGGGACTAGCGGGGAACACCGGGGAGCTGTTTTTT.